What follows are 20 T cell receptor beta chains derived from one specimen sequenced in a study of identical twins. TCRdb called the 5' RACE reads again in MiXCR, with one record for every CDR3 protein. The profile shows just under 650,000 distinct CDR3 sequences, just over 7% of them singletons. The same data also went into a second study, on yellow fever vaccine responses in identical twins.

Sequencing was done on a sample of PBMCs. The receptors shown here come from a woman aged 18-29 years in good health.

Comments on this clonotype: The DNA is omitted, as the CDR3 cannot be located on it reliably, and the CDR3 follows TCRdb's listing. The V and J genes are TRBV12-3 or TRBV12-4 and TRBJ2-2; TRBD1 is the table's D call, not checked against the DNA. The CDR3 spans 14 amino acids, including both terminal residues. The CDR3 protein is CASSSSTVPDELFF.

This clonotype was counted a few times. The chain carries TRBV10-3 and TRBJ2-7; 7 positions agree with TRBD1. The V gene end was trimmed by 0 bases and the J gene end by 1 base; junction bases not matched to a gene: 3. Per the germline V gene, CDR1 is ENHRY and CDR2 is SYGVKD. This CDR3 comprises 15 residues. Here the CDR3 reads CAISESPGGSYEQYV. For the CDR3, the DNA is TGTGCCATCAGTGAGTCGCCAGGGGGTTCCTACGAGCAGTACGTC.

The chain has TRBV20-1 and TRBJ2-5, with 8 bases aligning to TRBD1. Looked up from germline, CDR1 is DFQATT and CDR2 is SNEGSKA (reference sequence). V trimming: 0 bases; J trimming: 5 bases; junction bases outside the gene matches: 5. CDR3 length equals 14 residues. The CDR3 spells CSARDPGGVETQYF. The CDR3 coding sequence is TGCAGTGCTAGAGATCCAGGGGGCGTGGAGACCCAGTACTTC.

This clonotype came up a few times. CDR3 protein: CATSRDFPGLGSYEQYF. The CDR3 DNA sequence: TGTGCCACCAGCAGAGATTTCCCGGGACTTGGCTCCTACGAGCAGTACTTC. The chain recombines TRBV15 with TRBJ2-7; tentative D call: TRBD2 (6 bases). CDR1 and CDR2 from the germline V gene are LNHNV and YYDKDF (reference sequence). The length of the CDR3 is 17 residues. V lost 0 bases, J lost 0 bases, and 15 bases lay in between.

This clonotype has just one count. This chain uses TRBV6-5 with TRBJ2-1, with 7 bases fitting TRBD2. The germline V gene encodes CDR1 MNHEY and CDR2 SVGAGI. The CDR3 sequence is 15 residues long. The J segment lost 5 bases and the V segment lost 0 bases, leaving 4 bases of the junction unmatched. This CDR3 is CASSYSRLADNEQFF. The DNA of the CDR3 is TGTGCCAGCAGTTACTCTAGGCTAGCGGACAATGAGCAGTTCTTC.

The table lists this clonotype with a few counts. CDR3 sequence reads: CASSLEVYQPQHF. In DNA, the CDR3 is TGTGCCAGCAGCTTAGAGGTTTATCAGCCCCAGCATTTT. The chain has TRBV5-5 and TRBJ1-5, with unresolved D. Trimming took 2 bases from V and 5 from J, leaving 8 bases between them. There are 13 residues in the CDR3. CDR1 is SGHKS and CDR2 is YYEKEE in the germline V gene (reference sequence).

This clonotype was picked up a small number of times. CDR3: CASSYWAGAVTDTQYF. CDR3 in DNA: TGTGCCAGCAGTTACTGGGCGGGGGCCGTCACAGATACGCAGTATTTT. V usage is TRBV6-5 and J usage is TRBJ2-3; D possibly corresponds to TRBD2 (7 bases). Germline-derived CDR1 and CDR2 are MNHEY and SVGAGI. Trimming shortened V by 1 base and J by 2 bases, and 13 bases separated the two germline ends. This CDR3 comprises 16 residues.

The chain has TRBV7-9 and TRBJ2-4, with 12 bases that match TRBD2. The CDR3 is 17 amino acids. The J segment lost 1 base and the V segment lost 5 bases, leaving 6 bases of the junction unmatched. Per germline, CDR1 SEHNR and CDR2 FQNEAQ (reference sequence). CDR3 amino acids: CASSPTSGGRAKNIQYF. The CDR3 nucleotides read TGTGCCAGCAGCCCGACTAGCGGGGGACGTGCCAAAAACATTCAGTACTTC.

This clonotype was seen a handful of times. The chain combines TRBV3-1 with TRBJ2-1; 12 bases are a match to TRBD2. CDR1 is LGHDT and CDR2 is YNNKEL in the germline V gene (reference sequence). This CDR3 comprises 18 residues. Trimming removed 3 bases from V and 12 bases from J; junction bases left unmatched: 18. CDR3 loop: CASSQSGTSGPGWESQFF. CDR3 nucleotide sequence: TGTGCCAGCAGCCAGTCCGGGACTAGCGGGCCTGGATGGGAGTCGCAGTTCTTC.

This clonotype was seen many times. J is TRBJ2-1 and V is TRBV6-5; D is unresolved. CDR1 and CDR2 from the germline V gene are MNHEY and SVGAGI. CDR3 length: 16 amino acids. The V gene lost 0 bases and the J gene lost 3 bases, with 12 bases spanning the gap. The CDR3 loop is CASSYSGRPNYNEQFF. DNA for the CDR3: TGTGCCAGCAGTTACTCTGGCAGGCCCAACTACAATGAGCAGTTCTTC.

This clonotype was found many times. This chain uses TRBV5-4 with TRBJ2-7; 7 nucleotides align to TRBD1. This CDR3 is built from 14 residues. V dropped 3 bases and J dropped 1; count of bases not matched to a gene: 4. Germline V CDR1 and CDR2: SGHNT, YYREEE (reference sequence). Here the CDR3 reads CASSSGTDSYEQYF. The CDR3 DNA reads TGTGCCAGCAGCTCCGGGACAGATTCCTACGAGCAGTACTTC.

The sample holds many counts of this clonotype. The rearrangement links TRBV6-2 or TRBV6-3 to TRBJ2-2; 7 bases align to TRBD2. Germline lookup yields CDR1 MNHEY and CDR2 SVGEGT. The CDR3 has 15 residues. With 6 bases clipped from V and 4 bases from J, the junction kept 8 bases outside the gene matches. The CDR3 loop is CASRGLVSRTGELFF. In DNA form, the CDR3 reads TGTGCCAGCAGAGGACTAGTTAGTCGCACCGGGGAGCTGTTTTTT.

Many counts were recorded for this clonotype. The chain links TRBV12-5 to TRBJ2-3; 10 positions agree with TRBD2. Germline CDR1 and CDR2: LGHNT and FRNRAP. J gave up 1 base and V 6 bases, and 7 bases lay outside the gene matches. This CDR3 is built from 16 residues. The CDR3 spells CASGLIGTSGTDTQYF. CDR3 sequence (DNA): TGTGCTAGTGGCCTGATCGGGACTAGCGGCACAGATACGCAGTATTTT.

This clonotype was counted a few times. The CDR3 region is CASSFPGGSDYNEQFF. Here the CDR3 DNA reads TGTGCCAGCAGCTTCCCCGGCGGCTCCGACTACAATGAGCAGTTCTTC. The chain has TRBV7-8 and TRBJ2-1; D unresolved. Trimming took off 3 bases at V and 3 bases at J, with 15 bases between the two ends. Germline CDR1 reads SGHVS; CDR2 reads FQNEAQ. The CDR3 extends over 16 amino acids. Together with reference TRBV7-8 and TRBJ2-1, the CDR3 gives the full variable domain: GAGVSQSPRYKVAKRGQDVALRCDPISGHVSLFWYQQALGQGPEFLTYFQNEAQLDKSGLPSDRFFAERPEGSVSTLKIQRTQQEDSAVYLCASSFPGGSDYNEQFFGPGTRLTVL.

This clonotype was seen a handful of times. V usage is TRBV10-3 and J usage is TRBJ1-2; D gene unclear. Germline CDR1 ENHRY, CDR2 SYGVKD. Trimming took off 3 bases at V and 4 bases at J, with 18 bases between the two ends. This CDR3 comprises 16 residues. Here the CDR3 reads CAISEGSGEKGYGYTF. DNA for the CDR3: TGTGCCATCAGTGAAGGGTCAGGCGAAAAAGGCTATGGCTACACCTTC.

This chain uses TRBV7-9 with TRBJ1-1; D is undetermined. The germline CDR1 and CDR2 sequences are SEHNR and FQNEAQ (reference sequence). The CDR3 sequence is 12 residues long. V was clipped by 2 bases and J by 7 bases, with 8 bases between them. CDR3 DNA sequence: TGTGCCAGCAGCTTACAGGATTATGAAGCTTTCTTT. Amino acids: CASSLQDYEAFF.

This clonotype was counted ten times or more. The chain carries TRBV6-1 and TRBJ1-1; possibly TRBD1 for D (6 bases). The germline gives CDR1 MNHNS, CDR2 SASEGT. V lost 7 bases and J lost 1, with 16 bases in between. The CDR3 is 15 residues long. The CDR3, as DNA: TGTGCCAGCATATCGGTTGGGGGGCGGAACACTGAAGCTTTCTTT. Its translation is CASISVGGRNTEAFF.

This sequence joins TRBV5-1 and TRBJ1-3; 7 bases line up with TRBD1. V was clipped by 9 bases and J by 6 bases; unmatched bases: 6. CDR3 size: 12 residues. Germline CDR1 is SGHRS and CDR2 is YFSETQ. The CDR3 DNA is TGCGCCAACGAAACAGGGGCAAACACCATATATTTT. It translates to CANETGANTIYF.

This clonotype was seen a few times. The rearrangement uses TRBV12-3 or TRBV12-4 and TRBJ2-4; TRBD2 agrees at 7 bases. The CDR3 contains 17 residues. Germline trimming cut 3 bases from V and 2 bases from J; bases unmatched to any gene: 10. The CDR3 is CASSFLPGRNPKNIQYF. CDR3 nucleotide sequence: TGTGCCAGCAGTTTTCTACCCGGGAGGAATCCCAAAAACATTCAGTACTTC.

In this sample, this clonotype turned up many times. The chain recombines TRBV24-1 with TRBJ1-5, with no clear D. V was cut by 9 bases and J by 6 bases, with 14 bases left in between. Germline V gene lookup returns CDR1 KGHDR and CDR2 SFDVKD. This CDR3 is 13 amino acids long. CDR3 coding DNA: TGTGCCACCCAAGAGGTAGGTGGTCAGCCCCAGCATTTT. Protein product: CATQEVGGQPQHF.